The rows below give T cell receptor beta chains drawn from one sample of a study of neurological immune-mediated disorders. TCRdb redid the calling of the 5' RACE reads with MiXCR, one entry per CDR3 protein. Of 55,000 or so distinct CDR3 sequences in the sample, about 4.2% were seen once. The sample taken for sequencing was PBMCs. The receptor set was obtained from a man aged 50-60 years with multiple sclerosis. Each CDR3 is given with its conserved first and last residue. The D gene is left open where the match is weak. The size of a clone is reported for some rows only, either as once, few or many, or as a class for expanded clones.

V gene	D gene	clone size	J gene	CDR3 DNA	CDR3 protein
TRBV20-1	NA	NA	TRBJ2-1	TGCAGTGCGGGTCCCAATTCCTACAATGAGCAGTTCTTC	CSAGPNSYNEQFF
TRBV18	NA	few	TRBJ2-1	TGTGCCAGCTCACGGAGTCTAGCCGAGTACAATGAGCAGTTCTTC	CASSRSLAEYNEQFF
TRBV20-1	TRBD2	many	TRBJ2-5	TGCAGCGCTAAGGGACTAGCTTCGCTAGAGACCCAGTACTTC	CSAKGLASLETQYF
TRBV20-1	NA	many	TRBJ2-3	TGCAGTGCGAGACGGGGCCGTAGCACAGATACGCAGTATTTT	CSARRGRSTDTQYF
TRBV7-9	NA	few	TRBJ1-5	TGTGCCAGCAGCTTAGTGGGTCATCAGCCCCAGCATTTT	CASSLVGHQPQHF
TRBV7-2	NA	many	TRBJ2-3	TGTGCCAGCAGCCGACAGCTTTCTAGCACAGATACGCAGTATTTT	CASSRQLSSTDTQYF
TRBV12-3/TRBV12-4	NA	many	TRBJ1-1	TGTGCCAGCAGAAGGAGTAGGACTGAAGCTTTCTTT	CASRRSRTEAFF
TRBV12-3/TRBV12-4	TRBD2	many	TRBJ2-5	TGTGCCAGCAGTTTCCGGCTAGCGGAAGAGACCCAGTACTTC	CASSFRLAEETQYF
TRBV20-1	TRBD2	many	TRBJ2-3	TGCAGCCCTACCGGGACTAGCGGCACAGATACGCAGTATTTT	CSPTGTSGTDTQYF
TRBV6-6	NA	many	TRBJ2-7	TGTGCCAGCAGTTACTCCCCGGGTTTCGAGCAGTACTTC	CASSYSPGFEQYF
TRBV4-2	TRBD1	many	TRBJ2-7	TGTGCCAGCAGCCAAGAGACAGGGGGCTACGAGCAGTACTTC	CASSQETGGYEQYF
TRBV7-9	NA	many	TRBJ2-2	TGTGCCAGCAGCTCGGACTTCCGTGGCACCGGGGAGCTGTTTTTT	CASSSDFRGTGELFF
TRBV7-3	NA	many	TRBJ2-2	TGTGCCAGCAGCTTGGCGGGCTCGAACACCGGGGAGCTGTTTTTT	CASSLAGSNTGELFF
TRBV6-5	TRBD2	many	TRBJ2-3	TGTGCCAGCAGCCCCGGTGTAGCGGGGTCCTTGGGCACAGATACGCAGTATTTT	CASSPGVAGSLGTDTQYF
TRBV12-5	TRBD2	many	TRBJ2-7	TGTGCTAGTGGTTTGGTTGGGACCGGGACTAGCGGTAACGAGCAGTACTTC	CASGLVGTGTSGNEQYF
TRBV3-1	TRBD1	many	TRBJ2-1	TGTGCCAGCAGCCAAGAGGGGGACAGGGGCCCTACAACCAATGAGCAGTTCTTC	CASSQEGDRGPTTNEQFF
TRBV6-6	TRBD1	many	TRBJ1-1	TGTGCCAGCAGCCGACAGGGGAACTCTGAAGCTTTCTTT	CASSRQGNSEAFF
TRBV25-1	NA	NA	TRBJ2-1	TGTGCCAGCAGTGAACTAAATAGGAATGAGCAGTTCTTC	CASSELNRNEQFF
TRBV10-3	NA	many	TRBJ2-7	TGTGCCATCAGGCCAGGGGAGGGGAACTTGTACGAGCAGTACTTC	CAIRPGEGNLYEQYF
TRBV7-3	NA	NA	TRBJ1-2	TGTGCCAGCAGCTTAATTGGCGCATATGGCTACACCTTC	CASSLIGAYGYTF
TRBV20-1	NA	many	TRBJ1-2	TGCAGTGCTAGTTTACAGGAAGCTAACTATGGCTACACCTTC	CSASLQEANYGYTF
TRBV5-1	NA	many	TRBJ1-5	TGCGCCAGCAGCTTGGAGGCAGGGGTGGATCAGCCCCAGCATTTT	CASSLEAGVDQPQHF
TRBV12-3/TRBV12-4	NA	many	TRBJ2-1	TGTGCCAGCGGAACTCACAGAGATTACAATGAGCAGTTCTTC	CASGTHRDYNEQFF
TRBV5-5	TRBD1	few	TRBJ1-5	TGTGCCAGCAGCTTGGGAGGACAGGGGGGTCAGCCCCAGCATTTT	CASSLGGQGGQPQHF
TRBV20-1	NA	many	TRBJ2-1	TGCAGTGCTAGAGATCGGACCAGCGGGAATGAGCAGTTCTTC	CSARDRTSGNEQFF
TRBV6-4	TRBD2	many	TRBJ2-3	TGTGCCAGCAGTGAAACTAGCGGGGGGGCAGATACGCAGTATTTT	CASSETSGGADTQYF
TRBV6-6	TRBD1	many	TRBJ2-3	TGTGCCAGCACCCCCTCAGGGGGCGGAATAGCAGATACGCAGTATTTT	CASTPSGGGIADTQYF
TRBV6-1	NA	many	TRBJ1-2	TGTGCCAGCAACGAAGTTGGGGGCTACACCTTC	CASNEVGGYTF
TRBV5-1	TRBD1	many	TRBJ2-3	TGCGCCAGCAGCCTCAACGCGGGACAGGGCACAGATACGCAGTATTTT	CASSLNAGQGTDTQYF
TRBV5-1	NA	many	TRBJ1-1	TGCGCCAGCAGCTTAGGGGGGGTCGCGCGGCCGAAAGCTTTCTTT	CASSLGGVARPKAFF
TRBV7-9	NA	many	TRBJ2-1	TGTGCCAGCACCCCGGAGGCCTCCTACAATGAGCAGTTCTTC	CASTPEASYNEQFF